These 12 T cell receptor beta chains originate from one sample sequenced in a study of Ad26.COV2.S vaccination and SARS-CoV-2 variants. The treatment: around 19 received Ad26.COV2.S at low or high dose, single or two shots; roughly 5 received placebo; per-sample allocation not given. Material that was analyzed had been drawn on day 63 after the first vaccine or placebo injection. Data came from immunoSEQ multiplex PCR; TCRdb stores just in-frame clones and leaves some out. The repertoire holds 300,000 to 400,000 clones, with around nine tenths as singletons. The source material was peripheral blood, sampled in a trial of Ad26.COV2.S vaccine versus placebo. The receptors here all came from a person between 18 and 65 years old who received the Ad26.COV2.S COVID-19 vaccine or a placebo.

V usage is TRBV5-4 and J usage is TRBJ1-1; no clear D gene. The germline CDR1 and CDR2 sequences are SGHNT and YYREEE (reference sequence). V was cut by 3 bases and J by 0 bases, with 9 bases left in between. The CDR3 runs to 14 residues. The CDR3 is CASSSRSLNTEAFF. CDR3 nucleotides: TGTGCCAGCAGCTCGCGTTCCTTGAACACTGAAGCTTTCTTT.

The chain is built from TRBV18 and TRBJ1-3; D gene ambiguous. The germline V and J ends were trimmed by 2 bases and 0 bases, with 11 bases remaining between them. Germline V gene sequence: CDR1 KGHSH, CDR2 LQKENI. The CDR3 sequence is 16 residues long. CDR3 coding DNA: TGTGCCAGCTCACCAGTCGACACAAGCTCTGGAAACACCATATATTTT. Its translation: CASSPVDTSSGNTIYF. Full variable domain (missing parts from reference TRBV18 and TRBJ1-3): NAGVMQNPRHLVRRRGQEARLRCSPMKGHSHVYWYRQLPEEGLKFMVYLQKENIIDESGMPKERFSAEFPKEGPSILRIQQVVRGDSAAYFCASSPVDTSSGNTIYFGEGSWLTVV.

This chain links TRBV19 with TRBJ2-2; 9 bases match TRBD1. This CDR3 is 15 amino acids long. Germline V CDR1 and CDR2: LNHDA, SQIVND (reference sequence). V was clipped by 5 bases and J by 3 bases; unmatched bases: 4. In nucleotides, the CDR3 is TGTGCCAGTAGTGCGGACAGGGGCTACACCGGGGAGCTGTTTTTT. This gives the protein CASSADRGYTGELFF.

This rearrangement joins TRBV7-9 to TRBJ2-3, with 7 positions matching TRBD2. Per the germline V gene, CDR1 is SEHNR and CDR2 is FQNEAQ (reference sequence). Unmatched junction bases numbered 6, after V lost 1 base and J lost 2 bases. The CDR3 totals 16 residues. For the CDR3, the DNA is TGTGCCAGCAGCTTAGATGGGCGGGAGTCCACAGATACGCAGTATTTT. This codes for CASSLDGRESTDTQYF.

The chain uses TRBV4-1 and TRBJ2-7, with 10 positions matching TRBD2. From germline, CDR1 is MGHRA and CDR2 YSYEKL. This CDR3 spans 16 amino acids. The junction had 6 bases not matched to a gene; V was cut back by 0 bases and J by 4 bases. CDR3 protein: CASSQDELLAGYEQYF. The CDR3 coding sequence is TGCGCCAGCAGCCAAGATGAGTTACTAGCGGGATACGAGCAGTACTTC.

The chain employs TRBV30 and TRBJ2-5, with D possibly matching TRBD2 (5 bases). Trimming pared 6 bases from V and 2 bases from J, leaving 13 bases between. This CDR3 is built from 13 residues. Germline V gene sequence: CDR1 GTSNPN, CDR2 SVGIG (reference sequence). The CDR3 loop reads CACLRPGQETQYF. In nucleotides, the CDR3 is TGTGCCTGCCTTCGCCCGGGGCAAGAGACCCAGTACTTC.

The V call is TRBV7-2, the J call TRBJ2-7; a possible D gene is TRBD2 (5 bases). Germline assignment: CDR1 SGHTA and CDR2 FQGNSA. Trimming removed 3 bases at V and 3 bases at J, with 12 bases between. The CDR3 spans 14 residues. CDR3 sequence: CASSFHLAGYEQYF. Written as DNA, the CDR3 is TGTGCCAGCAGCTTTCACCTGGCGGGCTACGAGCAGTACTTC.

The CDR3 bases are TGTGCCAGCAGCTCCGGGCCCTCGATGGTGTACAATGAGCAGTTCTTC. Residues: CASSSGPSMVYNEQFF. This rearrangement joins TRBV7-2 to TRBJ2-1; the D is unclear. V was trimmed by 4 bases and J by 4 bases, leaving 17 bases between them. Germline CDR1 reads SGHTA; CDR2 reads FQGNSA. The CDR3 totals 16 residues.

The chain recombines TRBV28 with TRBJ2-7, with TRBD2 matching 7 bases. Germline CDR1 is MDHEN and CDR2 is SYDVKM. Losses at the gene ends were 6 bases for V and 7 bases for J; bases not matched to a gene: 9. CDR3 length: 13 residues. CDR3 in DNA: TGTGCCAGCAGCCCTCTTTGGGGGGGGGAGCAGTACTTC. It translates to CASSPLWGGEQYF.

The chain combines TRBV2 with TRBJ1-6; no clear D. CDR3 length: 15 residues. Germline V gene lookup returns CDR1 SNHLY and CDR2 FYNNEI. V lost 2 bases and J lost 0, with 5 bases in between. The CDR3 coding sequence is TGTGCCAGCAGTGAAATGAGCTCCTATAATTCACCCCTCCACTTT. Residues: CASSEMSSYNSPLHF. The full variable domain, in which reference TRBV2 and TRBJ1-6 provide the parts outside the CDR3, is EPEVTQTPSHQVTQMGQEVILRCVPISNHLYFYWYRQILGQKVEFLVSFYNNEISEKSEIFDDQFSVERPDGSNFTLKIRSTKLEDSAMYFCASSEMSSYNSPLHFGNGTRLTVT.

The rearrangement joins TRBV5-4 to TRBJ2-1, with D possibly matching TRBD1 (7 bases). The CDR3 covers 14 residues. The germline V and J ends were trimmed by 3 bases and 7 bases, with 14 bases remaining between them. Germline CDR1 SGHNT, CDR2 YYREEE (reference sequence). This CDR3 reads CASSSGGGLNEQFF. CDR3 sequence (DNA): TGTGCCAGCAGCTCAGGAGGGGGCTTGAATGAGCAGTTCTTC.

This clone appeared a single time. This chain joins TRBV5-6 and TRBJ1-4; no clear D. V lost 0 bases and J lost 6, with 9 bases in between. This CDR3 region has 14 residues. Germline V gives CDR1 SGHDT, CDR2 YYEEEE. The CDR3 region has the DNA TGTGCCAGCAGCTTGGTGGGATTCGATGAAAAACTGTTTTTT. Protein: CASSLVGFDEKLFF.